Below are 22 T cell receptor beta chains sequenced from a single sample in a study of identifying expanded T cells in peripheral blood. Clones were read by immunoSEQ multiplex PCR, and TCRdb kept only the in-frame ones, dropping some. In the table there are around 90,000 clones, around 89% of which are singletons. Sequencing was done on a sample of blood. These receptors were obtained from a person aged 18 to 69 in good health.

This clone occurred a few times. The V and J genes are TRBV5-1 and TRBJ2-5; D might be TRBD2 (5 bases). With 5 bases removed from V and 3 bases from J, the gap between germline ends came to 11 bases. CDR3 length equals 13 residues. Germline CDR1 SGHRS, CDR2 YFSETQ. DNA of the CDR3: TGCGCCAGCAGTCCGGGGAACGAAGAGACCCAGTACTTC. Translated, it gives CASSPGNEETQYF.

The V gene is TRBV4-2, the J gene TRBJ1-2; possibly TRBD1 for D (5 bases). V was shortened by 4 bases and J by 2 bases, with 11 bases between the two germline ends. This CDR3 has 14 amino acids. The germline CDR1 and CDR2 sequences are LGHNA and YNFKEQ. The CDR3: CASSPDRRNYGYTF. The DNA of the CDR3 is TGTGCCAGCAGCCCTGACAGACGGAACTATGGCTACACCTTC.

A word on this clone: The junction departs from the called germline gene at one end, perhaps through a read error. V gene TRBV19 combines with J gene TRBJ1-5; 9 bases map to TRBD1. This CDR3 region has 10 residues. Germline V gene lookup returns CDR1 LNHDA and CDR2 SQIVND (reference sequence). The CDR3 spells CGTGNQPQHF. CDR3 nucleotides: TGCGGGACAGGGAATCAGCCCCAGCATTTT.

This chain uses TRBV10-3 with TRBJ2-1, with D possibly matching TRBD2 (6 bases). Trimming pared 2 bases from V and 1 base from J, leaving 18 bases between. CDR3 length: 18 residues. Germline CDR1 reads ENHRY; CDR2 reads SYGVKD. CDR3 region: CAISEGAWRGLSYNEQFF. The CDR3 DNA is TGTGCCATCAGTGAGGGCGCGTGGCGGGGCCTTTCCTACAATGAGCAGTTCTTC.

The rearrangement uses TRBV18 and TRBJ2-3; no reliable D call. The germline CDR1 and CDR2 sequences are KGHSH and LQKENI. This CDR3 spans 13 amino acids. V was cut by 7 bases and J by 4 bases, with 12 bases left in between. This CDR3 is CASLSLRADTQYF. The DNA of the CDR3 is TGTGCCAGCTTATCGTTAAGGGCAGATACGCAGTATTTT.

V is TRBV7-2 and J is TRBJ1-1; D uncertain. CDR3 length: 15 residues. Germline CDR1 and CDR2: SGHTA and FQGNSA. Trimming removed 2 bases at V and 2 bases at J, with 12 bases between. In nucleotides, the CDR3 is TGTGCCAGCAGCTTATCGGGCACCGGAAACACTGAAGCTTTCTTT. Its translation is CASSLSGTGNTEAFF. The whole variable domain, remainder taken from reference TRBV7-2 and TRBJ1-1, is GAGVSQSPSNKVTEKGKDVELRCDPISGHTALYWYRQSLGQGLEFLIYFQGNSAPDKSGLPSDRFSAERTGGSVSTLTIQRTQQEDSAVYLCASSLSGTGNTEAFFGQGTRLTVV.

Many counts were recorded for this clone. Other DNA sequences in this specimen translate into the identical CDR3. The chain carries TRBV6-4 and TRBJ2-3, with 11 bases matching TRBD2. The V and J ends lost 0 bases and 4 bases, in that order; junction bases with no gene match: 0. CDR1 and CDR2 (germline): MRHNA, SNTAGT. The CDR3 runs 15 residues. CDR3 bases: TGTGCCAGCAGTGACTCTAGCGGGGGGGCAGATACGCAGTATTTT. As protein: CASSDSSGGADTQYF.

This clone was seen a few times. V and J are TRBV9 and TRBJ1-5; 9 bases align to TRBD1. V gave up 3 bases and J gave up 4 bases; unmatched junction bases: 5. Germline lookup yields CDR1 SGDLS and CDR2 YYNGEE. CDR3 size: 15 residues. The CDR3 DNA reads TGTGCCAGCAGCGGTACCGGGACAGGGAATCAGCCCCAGCATTTT. Its protein product is CASSGTGTGNQPQHF.

The chain has TRBV28 and TRBJ1-2; D is undetermined. V lost 6 bases to trimming and J lost 2 bases, with 13 bases between them. Germline-derived CDR1 and CDR2 are MDHEN and SYDVKM. The CDR3 runs 14 residues. The CDR3: CASSRRAFNYGYTF. In DNA, the CDR3 is TGTGCCAGCAGCAGAAGAGCTTTCAACTATGGCTACACCTTC.

The CDR3 spells CASSLRSNTDTQYF. DNA of the CDR3: TGTGCCAGCAGCTTAAGGTCTAACACAGATACGCAGTATTTT. The chain joins TRBV7-2 to TRBJ2-3, with unresolved D. Trimming took off 2 bases at V and 2 bases at J, with 8 bases between the two ends. The CDR3 sequence is 14 residues long. Looked up from germline, CDR1 is SGHTA and CDR2 is FQGNSA.

This clone was seen only once. The chain carries TRBV10-2 and TRBJ2-5; D may be TRBD1 (5 bases). The V and J ends lost 10 bases and 2 bases respectively, with 20 bases between them. This CDR3 has 15 residues. Germline CDR1 is WSHSY and CDR2 is SAAADI. In DNA, the CDR3 is TGCGCCACCTTACCCCCTCAGGGAAATCAAGAGACCCAGTACTTC. Residues: CATLPPQGNQETQYF.

The genes are TRBV11-2 and TRBJ2-7; D uncertain. Germline V CDR1 and CDR2: SGHAT, FQNNGV. The ends were cut back, 3 bases at V and 2 bases at J, with 8 bases in the middle. The CDR3 runs to 13 residues. The CDR3: CASSFLSAYEQYF. The CDR3 DNA follows: TGTGCCAGCAGCTTCTTGTCGGCCTACGAGCAGTACTTC.

This chain connects TRBV5-1 to TRBJ2-1; tentatively, D is TRBD2 (7 bases). The CDR3 extends over 16 amino acids. The germline gives CDR1 SGHRS, CDR2 YFSETQ. The V end lost 1 base, the J end lost 2 bases, and 13 bases lay between the germline ends. CDR3 protein: CASSLRRGRAYNEQFF. CDR3 bases: TGCGCCAGCAGCTTGAGAAGGGGGAGGGCCTACAATGAGCAGTTCTTC.

The chain combines TRBV28 with TRBJ2-7; tentative D call: TRBD1 (6 bases). Germline values: CDR1 MDHEN, CDR2 SYDVKM. Between the trimmed V and J ends, which lost 6 bases and 3 bases, there was a span of 15 bases. This CDR3 is built from 14 residues. DNA of the CDR3: TGTGCCAGCAGACATTACCTAGGGGGCTACGAGCAGTACTTC. Its translation is CASRHYLGGYEQYF.

The chain carries TRBV18 and TRBJ2-2; D ambiguous. The CDR3 length is 15 residues. Germline CDR1 KGHSH, CDR2 LQKENI. Between the trimmed V and J ends, which lost 0 bases and 4 bases, there was a span of 9 bases. CDR3: CASSPPTAGTGELFF. The CDR3 DNA is TGTGCCAGCTCACCACCTACGGCAGGCACCGGGGAGCTGTTTTTT.

This chain joins TRBV29-1 and TRBJ2-7; D is perhaps TRBD2 (6 bases). CDR1 and CDR2 from the germline V gene are SQVTM and ANQGSEA. The CDR3 has 15 residues. V was shortened by 4 bases and J by 1 base, with 17 bases between the two germline ends. Here the CDR3 reads CSVVLRRVFSYEQYF. CDR3 nucleotide sequence: TGCAGCGTTGTCTTAAGGAGGGTATTTTCCTACGAGCAGTACTTC.

Here the CDR3 DNA reads TGTGCCTACAGCGGGGCTAACTATGGCTACACCTTC. The encoded protein is CAYSGANYGYTF. This chain joins TRBV28 and TRBJ1-2, with D uncertain. This CDR3 has 12 residues. Germline CDR1 and CDR2: MDHEN and SYDVKM. The ends were cut back, 11 bases at V and 0 bases at J, with 10 bases in the middle.

The chain has TRBV28 and TRBJ2-1; D gene unclear. The V gene's germline CDR1 is MDHEN and CDR2 SYDVKM. This CDR3 has 15 residues. V lost 3 bases, J lost 5 bases, and 14 bases lay in between. CDR3 nucleotide sequence: TGTGCCAGCAGTTTGGGCGGCAGCTTCCACAATGAGCAGTTCTTC. Residues: CASSLGGSFHNEQFF.

The V and J genes are TRBV5-4 and TRBJ2-2; the match to TRBD2 covers 9 bases. This CDR3 is 15 amino acids long. Germline-derived CDR1 and CDR2 are SGHNT and YYREEE (reference sequence). The trim removed 5 bases at V and 7 bases at J, leaving 9 bases unmatched. The CDR3 DNA sequence: TGTGCCAGCAGGCCAGCGGGAGGAAAGATCGGGGAGCTGTTTTTT. It encodes CASRPAGGKIGELFF.

The V and J genes are TRBV4-1 and TRBJ1-6, with D unresolved. The CDR3 contains 16 residues. From germline, CDR1 is MGHRA and CDR2 YSYEKL. The V end was cut by 3 bases, the J end by 13 bases, with 22 bases between. The CDR3 DNA is TGCGCCAGCAGCCAGATGGGAAGGGCCTCGAGTTTGCCCCTCCACTTT. Its translation: CASSQMGRASSLPLHF.

The chain has TRBV5-1 and TRBJ2-3; D uncertain. The CDR3 loop spans 14 amino acids. V was clipped by 5 bases and J by 0 bases, with 10 bases between them. The germline gives CDR1 SGHRS, CDR2 YFSETQ. CDR3 DNA sequence: TGCGCCAGCAGGAGCGTCCCTAGCACAGATACGCAGTATTTT. Translated, it gives CASRSVPSTDTQYF.

CDR3 DNA sequence: TGTGCCAGCAGCGTAGGGACAGCAGAAGCTTTCTTT. It encodes CASSVGTAEAFF. This chain connects TRBV7-3 to TRBJ1-1; 7 nucleotides line up with TRBD1. The germline V gene has CDR1 SGHTA and CDR2 FQGTGA. The CDR3 totals 12 residues. V shed 5 bases and J 8 bases; nucleotides not matched to a gene: 5. The whole variable domain, remainder taken from reference TRBV7-3 and TRBJ1-1, is GAGVSQTPSNKVTEKGKYVELRCDPISGHTALYWYRQSLGQGPEFLIYFQGTGAADDSGLPNDRFFAVRPEGSVSTLKIQRTERGDSAVYLCASSVGTAEAFFGQGTRLTVV.